One sample yielded the 23 T cell receptor beta chains listed below, sequenced in a study of identical twins. TCRdb independently ran MiXCR on the 5' RACE reads; one entry per CDR3 protein. This repertoire shows 500,000 to 650,000 distinct CDR3 sequences, about 7% found once; its top ten account for 1.6%. This sample was shared with a second study, whose subject was yellow fever vaccine responses in identical twins.

Sequencing was done on a sample of PBMCs. The source of these receptors is a woman younger than 30 in good health.

The chain joins TRBV10-1 to TRBJ2-1; tentatively, D is TRBD2 (6 bases). The germline V gene has CDR1 WNHNN and CDR2 SYGVQD (reference sequence). Trimming pared 3 bases from V and 8 bases from J, leaving 17 bases between. This CDR3 is 15 amino acids long. In DNA form, the CDR3 reads TGCGCCAGCAGTGATTCCCGGGGGAGTATCGATGAGCAGTTCTTC. It codes for CASSDSRGSIDEQFF.

The genes are TRBV6-2 or TRBV6-3 and TRBJ2-1; 11 positions match TRBD2. Trimming at V came to 2 bases and at J to 4 bases, leaving 19 bases not matched to a gene. The germline CDR1 and CDR2 sequences are MNHEY and SVGEGT. This CDR3 comprises 21 residues. CDR3 sequence: CASSYVRGGSLAGGYYNEQFF. The CDR3 DNA is TGTGCCAGCAGTTACGTTCGAGGGGGGTCGCTAGCGGGAGGATATTACAATGAGCAGTTCTTC.

This clonotype was seen a few times. The chain is built from TRBV4-2 and TRBJ1-1; D uncertain. This CDR3 has 15 amino acids. Trimming left V 4 bases short and J 7 bases short, with 19 bases between. Germline V gene data show CDR1 as LGHNA and CDR2 as YNFKEQ. DNA for the CDR3: TGTGCCAGCAGCCGCCATGCCGAGGGCTCCGGTGAAGCTTTCTTT. Translated, it gives CASSRHAEGSGEAFF.

This rearrangement joins TRBV11-2 to TRBJ1-2, with D possibly being TRBD1 (5 bases). Trimming took off 4 bases at V and 2 bases at J, with 11 bases between the two ends. The CDR3 runs 14 residues. Germline CDR1 SGHAT, CDR2 FQNNGV. The CDR3, as DNA: TGTGCCAGCAGCTCAGGCCCAGGGAACTATGGCTACACCTTC. As protein: CASSSGPGNYGYTF.

The V gene is TRBV9, the J gene TRBJ2-7, with 8 bases that match TRBD1. The junction had 1 base not matched to a gene; V was cut back by 0 bases and J by 2 bases. Germline CDR1 SGDLS, CDR2 YYNGEE. This CDR3 comprises 14 residues. CDR3 loop: CASSVAGGTYEQYF. DNA of the CDR3: TGTGCCAGCAGCGTAGCAGGGGGCACCTACGAGCAGTACTTC.

Only a few counts were recorded for this clonotype. This chain links TRBV10-3 with TRBJ2-7; unclear D gene. Germline lookup yields CDR1 ENHRY and CDR2 SYGVKD. The CDR3 spans 14 residues. V lost 1 base and J lost 6, with 13 bases in between. CDR3 sequence (DNA): TGTGCCATCAGTGAGTTTTCGGTAGGCGGCGAGCAGTACGTC. As protein: CAISEFSVGGEQYV.

This clonotype appeared a single time. The rearrangement uses TRBV7-2 and TRBJ2-1; a possible D gene is TRBD2 (6 bases). The V and J ends lost 5 bases and 5 bases respectively, with 10 bases between them. CDR1 SGHTA and CDR2 FQGNSA come from the germline V gene. The CDR3 contains 13 residues. CDR3 residues: CASSAGTDNEQFF. The CDR3 nucleotides read TGTGCCAGCAGCGCCGGGACTGACAATGAGCAGTTCTTC.

This clonotype was recorded at least ten times. The chain combines TRBV12-3 or TRBV12-4 with TRBJ2-7, with 7 bases matching TRBD1. The CDR3 runs to 14 residues. Losses at the gene ends were 6 bases for V and 0 bases for J; bases not matched to a gene: 5. The CDR3, as DNA: TGTGCCAGCAGGCGCCGGGACAGCTCCTACGAGCAGTACTTC. Translated: CASRRRDSSYEQYF.

This clonotype was detected ten times or more. V usage is TRBV7-2 and J usage is TRBJ2-7, with D hard to call. The CDR3 covers 14 residues. The germline V and J ends were trimmed by 1 base and 2 bases, with 9 bases remaining between them. Germline assignment: CDR1 SGHTA and CDR2 FQGNSA. The CDR3 spells CASSLVGSTYEQYF. The DNA for the CDR3 is TGTGCCAGCAGCTTAGTGGGCAGTACCTACGAGCAGTACTTC.

The CDR3 loop reads CSAISGVSVQETQYF. CDR3 DNA sequence: TGCAGTGCTATAAGCGGGGTATCGGTCCAAGAGACCCAGTACTTC. This chain links TRBV20-1 with TRBJ2-5; 7 positions agree with TRBD2. J was trimmed by 1 base and V by 4 bases; bases with no gene match: 9. The CDR3 extends over 15 amino acids. Looked up from germline, CDR1 is DFQATT and CDR2 is SNEGSKA (reference sequence).

The J gene is TRBJ2-2, the V gene TRBV9, with D possibly being TRBD1 (5 bases). This CDR3 contains 15 residues. Germline CDR1 reads SGDLS; CDR2 reads YYNGEE. V lost 1 base to trimming and J lost 2 bases, with 9 bases between them. The DNA of the CDR3 is TGTGCCAGCAGCGTAAGACAGAGCAACACCGGGGAGCTGTTTTTT. Translating it yields CASSVRQSNTGELFF.

This clonotype was seen at least ten times. The V and J genes are TRBV14 and TRBJ2-2; 9 bases agree with TRBD2. After removal of 4 bases from V and 0 bases from J, the junction contained 12 bases not matched to a gene. The CDR3 runs to 19 residues. Germline CDR1 and CDR2: SGHDN and FVKESK. The CDR3 here is CASSPVTSGGPPNTGELFF. CDR3 bases: TGTGCCAGCAGCCCCGTGACTAGCGGTGGTCCTCCGAACACCGGGGAGCTGTTTTTT.

In its sample, this clonotype was seen many times. V gene TRBV11-2 combines with J gene TRBJ2-2, with D uncertain. The CDR3 loop spans 12 amino acids. Trimming took off 7 bases at V and 4 bases at J, with 7 bases between the two ends. In germline, CDR1 is SGHAT, CDR2 FQNNGV. The CDR3 nucleotides are TGTGCCAGCACCTACGTCACCGGGGAGCTGTTTTTT. Protein sequence: CASTYVTGELFF. The whole variable domain, filled in from reference TRBV11-2 and TRBJ2-2, reads EAGVAQSPRYKIIEKRQSVAFWCNPISGHATLYWYQQILGQGPKLLIQFQNNGVVDDSQLPKDRFSAERLKGVDSTLKIQPAKLEDSAVYLCASTYVTGELFFGEGSRLTVL.

This clonotype appeared many times. This CDR3 is CASSLTDNYNSPLHF. CDR3 coding DNA: TGTGCCAGCAGCTTAACGGACAACTATAATTCACCCCTCCACTTT. The V gene is TRBV7-8, the J gene TRBJ1-6, with D possibly being TRBD1 (5 bases). Deletions cut 2 bases from V and 3 bases from J, with 8 bases between. This CDR3 spans 15 amino acids. Germline V CDR1 and CDR2: SGHVS, FQNEAQ.

This clonotype was observed a few times. This chain links TRBV7-9 with TRBJ2-3, with unresolved D. Germline values: CDR1 SEHNR, CDR2 FQNEAQ (reference sequence). V was trimmed by 5 bases and J by 8 bases, leaving 14 bases between them. This CDR3 has 13 residues. CDR3 DNA sequence: TGTGCCAGCAGCGCCGAAGTCTCGGGTACGCAGTATTTT. Translating gives CASSAEVSGTQYF.

This clonotype was seen many times. This sequence joins TRBV7-2 and TRBJ1-1; D perhaps matches TRBD1 (6 bases). The germline CDR1 and CDR2 sequences are SGHTA and FQGNSA. V shed 4 bases and J shed 6 bases, with 18 bases lying between them. The CDR3 runs 15 residues. CDR3 sequence: CASSSRWSGEAEAFF. The CDR3 DNA follows: TGTGCCAGCAGCTCTAGGTGGTCAGGGGAGGCTGAAGCTTTCTTT.

CDR3 DNA: TGCGCCAGCAGCTTGGTCCTAGCGGAACAAGAGACCCAGTACTTC. Translated: CASSLVLAEQETQYF. The genes are TRBV5-1 and TRBJ2-5; 7 nucleotides agree with TRBD2. The CDR3 covers 15 residues. Trimming removed 0 bases from V and 2 bases from J; junction bases left unmatched: 4. Per germline, CDR1 SGHRS and CDR2 YFSETQ. The variable domain in full, with the rest retrieved from reference TRBV5-1 and TRBJ2-5, is KAGVTQTPRYLIKTRGQQVTLSCSPISGHRSVSWYQQTPGQGLQFLFEYFSETQRNKGNFPGRFSGRQFSNSRSEMNVSTLELGDSALYLCASSLVLAEQETQYFGPGTRLLVL.

The chain joins TRBV5-6 to TRBJ1-1; 7 bases are shared with TRBD1. Germline V gene lookup returns CDR1 SGHDT and CDR2 YYEEEE. The CDR3 loop spans 14 amino acids. J lost 3 bases, V lost 4 bases, and 6 bases had no gene match. CDR3 region: CASSPGDRDTEAFF. The CDR3 DNA reads as TGTGCCAGCAGCCCGGGTGACAGGGACACTGAAGCTTTCTTT.

This clonotype was observed a few times. CDR3 loop: CASRNGKRGLASMSSYNEQFF. The DNA of the CDR3 is TGTGCCAGCAGAAACGGGAAGCGAGGACTAGCGTCAATGAGCTCCTACAATGAGCAGTTCTTC. This chain joins TRBV6-2 or TRBV6-3 and TRBJ2-1; TRBD2 aligns across 9 bases. The CDR3 totals 21 residues. V trimming: 6 bases; J trimming: 0 bases; junction bases outside the gene matches: 21. CDR1 is MNHEY, CDR2 SVGEGT, per germline.

This clonotype was recorded a few times. The J gene is TRBJ2-2, the V gene TRBV29-1; weak D call: TRBD2 (6 bases). Germline V gene lookup returns CDR1 SQVTM and CDR2 ANQGSEA. The CDR3 consists of 16 residues. Trimming took 5 bases from V and 6 from J, leaving 22 bases between them. The CDR3 spells CSVLERGGLLAGELFF. CDR3 coding DNA: TGCAGCGTTTTAGAACGGGGAGGATTGTTAGCCGGGGAGCTGTTTTTT.

The chain has TRBV20-1 and TRBJ2-7, with 9 bases identical to TRBD1. The CDR3 is made up of 16 amino acids. Per the germline V gene, CDR1 is DFQATT and CDR2 is SNEGSKA (reference sequence). After removal of 0 bases from V and 5 bases from J, the junction contained 11 bases not matched to a gene. In DNA form, the CDR3 reads TGCAGTGCTAGAGACCTGCAAGGGACAGGGCGTCACGAGCAGTACTTC. It is translated as CSARDLQGTGRHEQYF.

This clonotype has at least ten counts. The chain carries TRBV12-3 or TRBV12-4 and TRBJ1-5; a possible D gene is TRBD1 (6 bases). CDR3 length: 15 residues. V lost 2 bases, J lost 6 bases, and 14 bases lay in between. DNA for the CDR3: TGTGCCAGCAGTTTATTCAGGGACACATTTCAGCCCCAGCATTTT. This translates into CASSLFRDTFQPQHF.

In this sample, this clonotype turned up a few times. This chain joins TRBV15 and TRBJ1-1; 7 nucleotides agree with TRBD1. CDR3 size: 15 residues. The trim removed 4 bases at V and 1 base at J, leaving 6 bases unmatched. In germline, CDR1 is LNHNV, CDR2 YYDKDF (reference sequence). Written as DNA, the CDR3 is TGTGCCACCAGCACCCGGGACAGAAAGAACACTGAAGCTTTCTTT. Translating it yields CATSTRDRKNTEAFF.